This T cell receptor (beta chain) was identified during a study of cytomegalovirus exposure and HLA in healthy donors. General study findings and limits: A later analysis linked a missense variant in DCLRE1C to the trimming of TCR beta V and J genes. In a later analysis, at a false discovery rate of 0.05, approximately 16,000 TCR beta sequences matched HLA alleles.

With 60 Vbeta and 13 Jbeta primers, the PCR was carried out. This table comes from immunoSEQ multiplex PCR, and its TCRdb copy is limited to in-frame clones, with some not included. Here the sample spans 100,000 or so clones, roughly four fifths being singletons. Germline loops: CDR1 SNHLY, CDR2 FYNNEI. V shed 8 bases and J shed 1 base, with 17 bases lying between them. The CDR3 loop spans 15 amino acids. This clone came up a few times. The antigen is not known. Source material: PBMCs. The sequence was collected from a man aged 40-49 years in good health and CMV-seronegative. The rearrangement uses TRBV2 and TRBJ1-1, with D possibly matching TRBD1 (6 bases). CDR3 sequence: CASVPWDTGNTEAFF. The CDR3, as DNA: TGTGCCAGCGTACCTTGGGACACAGGGAACACTGAAGCTTTCTTT.